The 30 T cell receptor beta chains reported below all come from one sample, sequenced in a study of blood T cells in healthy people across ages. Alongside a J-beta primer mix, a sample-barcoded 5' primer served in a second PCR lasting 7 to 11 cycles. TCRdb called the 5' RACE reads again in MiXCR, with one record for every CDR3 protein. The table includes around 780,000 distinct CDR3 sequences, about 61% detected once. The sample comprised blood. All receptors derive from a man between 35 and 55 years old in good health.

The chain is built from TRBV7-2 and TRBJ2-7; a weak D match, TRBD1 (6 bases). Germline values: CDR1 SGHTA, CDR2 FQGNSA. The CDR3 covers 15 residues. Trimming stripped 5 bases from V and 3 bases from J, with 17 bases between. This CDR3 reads CASSPRTEYRYEQYF. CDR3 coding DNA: TGTGCCAGCAGCCCTAGGACAGAGTACCGCTACGAGCAGTACTTC.

The CDR3: CASSATGGAYNEQFF. DNA for the CDR3: TGTGCCAGCAGCGCGACAGGGGGCGCCTACAATGAGCAGTTCTTC. The rearrangement uses TRBV7-9 and TRBJ2-1; TRBD1 agrees at 10 bases. The CDR3 is 15 residues long. CDR1 is SEHNR, CDR2 FQNEAQ, per germline (reference sequence). J gave up 2 bases and V 5 bases, and 3 bases lay outside the gene matches.

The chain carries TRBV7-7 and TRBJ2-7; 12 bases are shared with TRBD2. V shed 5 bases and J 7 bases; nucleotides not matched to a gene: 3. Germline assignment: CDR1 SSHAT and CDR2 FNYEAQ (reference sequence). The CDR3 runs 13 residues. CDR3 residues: CASSTGLAGEQYF. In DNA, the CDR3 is TGTGCCAGCAGCACTGGACTAGCGGGGGAGCAGTACTTC.

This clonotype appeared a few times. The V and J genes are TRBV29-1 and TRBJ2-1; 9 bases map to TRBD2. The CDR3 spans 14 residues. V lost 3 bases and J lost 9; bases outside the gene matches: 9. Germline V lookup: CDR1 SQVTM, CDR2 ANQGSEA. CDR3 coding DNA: TGCAGCGTTGACCTCGCGGGGGGGCTTGGTGAGCAGTTCTTC. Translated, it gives CSVDLAGGLGEQFF.

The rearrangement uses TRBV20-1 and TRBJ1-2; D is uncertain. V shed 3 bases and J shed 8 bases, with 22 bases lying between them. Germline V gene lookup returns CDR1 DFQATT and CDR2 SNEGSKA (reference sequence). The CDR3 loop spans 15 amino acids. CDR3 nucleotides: TGCAGTGCTAGGGCGGCTGGGCCCATCGATGAAGGCTACACCTTC. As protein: CSARAAGPIDEGYTF.

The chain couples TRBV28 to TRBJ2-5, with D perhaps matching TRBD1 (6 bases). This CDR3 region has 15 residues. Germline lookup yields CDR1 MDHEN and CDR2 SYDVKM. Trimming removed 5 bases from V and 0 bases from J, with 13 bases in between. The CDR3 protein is CASSPGTMYQETQYF. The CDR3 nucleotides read TGTGCCAGCAGTCCCGGGACAATGTACCAAGAGACCCAGTACTTC.

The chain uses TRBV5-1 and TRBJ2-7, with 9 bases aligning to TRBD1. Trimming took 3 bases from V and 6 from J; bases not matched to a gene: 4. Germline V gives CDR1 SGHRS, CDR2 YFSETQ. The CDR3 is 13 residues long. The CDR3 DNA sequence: TGCGCCAGCAGCTGGGGACAGGGCGCCGAGCAGTACTTC. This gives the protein CASSWGQGAEQYF.

The CDR3 protein is CSRKDGVTDTQYF. The CDR3 region has the DNA TGCAGTCGAAAAGATGGGGTCACAGATACGCAGTATTTT. The chain is built from TRBV20-1 and TRBJ2-3; D call uncertain. Germline V lookup: CDR1 DFQATT, CDR2 SNEGSKA (reference sequence). This CDR3 is built from 13 residues. V shed 8 bases and J shed 2 bases, with 14 bases lying between them.

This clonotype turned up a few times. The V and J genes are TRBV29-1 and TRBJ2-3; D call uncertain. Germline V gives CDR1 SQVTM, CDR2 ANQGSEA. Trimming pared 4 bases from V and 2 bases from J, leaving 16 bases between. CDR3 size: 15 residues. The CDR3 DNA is TGCAGCGTTGTAAACTGGACCTCTTACACAGATACGCAGTATTTT. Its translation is CSVVNWTSYTDTQYF.

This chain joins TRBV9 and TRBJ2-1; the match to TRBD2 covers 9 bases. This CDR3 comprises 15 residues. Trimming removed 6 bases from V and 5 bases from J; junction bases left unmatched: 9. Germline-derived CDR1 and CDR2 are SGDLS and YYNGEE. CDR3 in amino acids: CASKVSGGGDNEQFF. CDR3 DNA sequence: TGTGCCAGCAAAGTTAGCGGGGGAGGAGACAATGAGCAGTTCTTC. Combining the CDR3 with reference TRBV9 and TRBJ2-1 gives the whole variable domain DSGVTQTPKHLITATGQRVTLRCSPRSGDLSVYWYQQSLDQGLQFLIQYYNGEERAKGNILERFSAQQFPDLHSELNLSSLELGDSALYFCASKVSGGGDNEQFFGPGTRLTVL.

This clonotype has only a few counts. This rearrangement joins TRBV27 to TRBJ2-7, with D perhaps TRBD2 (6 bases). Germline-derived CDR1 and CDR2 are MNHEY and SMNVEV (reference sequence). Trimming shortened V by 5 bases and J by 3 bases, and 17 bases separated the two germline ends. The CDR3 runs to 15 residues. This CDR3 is CASSLSGLTDYEQYF. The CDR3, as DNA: TGTGCCAGCAGTCTCTCGGGACTGACGGACTACGAGCAGTACTTC.

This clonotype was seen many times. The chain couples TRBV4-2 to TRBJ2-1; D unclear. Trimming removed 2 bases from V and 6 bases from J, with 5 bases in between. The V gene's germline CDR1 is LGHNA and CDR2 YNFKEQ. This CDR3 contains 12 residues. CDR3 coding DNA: TGTGCCAGCAGCCAACTTGGCAATGAGCAGTTCTTC. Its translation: CASSQLGNEQFF.

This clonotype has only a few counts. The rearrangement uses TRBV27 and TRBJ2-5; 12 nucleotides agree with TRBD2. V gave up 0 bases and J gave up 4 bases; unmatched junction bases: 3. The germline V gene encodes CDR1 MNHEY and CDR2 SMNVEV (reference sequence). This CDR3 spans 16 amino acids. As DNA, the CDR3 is TGTGCCAGCAGTTTATCTGCTAGCGGGGGGGCAGAGACCCAGTACTTC. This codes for CASSLSASGGAETQYF.

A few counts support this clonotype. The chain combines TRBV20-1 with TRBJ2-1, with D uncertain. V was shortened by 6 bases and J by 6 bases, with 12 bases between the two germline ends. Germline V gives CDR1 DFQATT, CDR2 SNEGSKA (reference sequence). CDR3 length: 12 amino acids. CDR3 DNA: TGCAGTGCCGACTTGGCGGTCAATGAGCAGTTCTTC. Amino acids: CSADLAVNEQFF.

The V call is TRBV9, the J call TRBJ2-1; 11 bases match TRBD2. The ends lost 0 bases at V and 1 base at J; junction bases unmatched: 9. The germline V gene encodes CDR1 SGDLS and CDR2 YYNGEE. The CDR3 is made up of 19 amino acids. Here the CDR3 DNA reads TGTGCCAGCAGCGTAGCTAAAACTAGCGGGGGCCTATCCTACAATGAGCAGTTCTTC. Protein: CASSVAKTSGGLSYNEQFF.

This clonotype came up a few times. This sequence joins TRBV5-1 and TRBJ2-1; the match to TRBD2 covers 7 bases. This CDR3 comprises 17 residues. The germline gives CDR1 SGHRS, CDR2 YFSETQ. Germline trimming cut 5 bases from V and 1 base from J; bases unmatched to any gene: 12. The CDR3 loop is CASSLRVLAPSYNEQFF. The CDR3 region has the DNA TGCGCCAGCAGTCTCCGCGTACTAGCGCCTTCCTACAATGAGCAGTTCTTC.

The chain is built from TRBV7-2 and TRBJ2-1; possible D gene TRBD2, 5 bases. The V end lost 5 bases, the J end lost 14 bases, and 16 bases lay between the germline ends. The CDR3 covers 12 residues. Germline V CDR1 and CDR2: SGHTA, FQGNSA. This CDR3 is CASSPTGLREFF. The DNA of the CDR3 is TGTGCCAGCAGCCCAACCGGACTGCGGGAGTTCTTC.

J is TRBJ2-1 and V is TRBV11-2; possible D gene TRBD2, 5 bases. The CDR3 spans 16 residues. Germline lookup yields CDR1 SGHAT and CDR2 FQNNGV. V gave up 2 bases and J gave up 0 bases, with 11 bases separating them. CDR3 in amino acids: CASSLSAASSYNEQFF. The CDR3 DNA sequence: TGTGCCAGCAGCTTATCAGCGGCTAGCTCCTACAATGAGCAGTTCTTC.

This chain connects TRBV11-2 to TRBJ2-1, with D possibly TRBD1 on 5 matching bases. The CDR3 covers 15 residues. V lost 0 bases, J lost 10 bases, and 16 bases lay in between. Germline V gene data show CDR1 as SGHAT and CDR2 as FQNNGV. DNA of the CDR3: TGTGCCAGCAGCTTAGATCTGCAGGGTCCCTACGAGCAGTTCTTC. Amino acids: CASSLDLQGPYEQFF.

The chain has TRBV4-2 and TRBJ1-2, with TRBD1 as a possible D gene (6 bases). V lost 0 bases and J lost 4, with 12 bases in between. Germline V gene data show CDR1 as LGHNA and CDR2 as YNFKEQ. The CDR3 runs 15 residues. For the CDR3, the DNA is TGTGCCAGCAGCCAAGATTTAGGGGGGACCTATGGCTACACCTTC. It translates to CASSQDLGGTYGYTF.

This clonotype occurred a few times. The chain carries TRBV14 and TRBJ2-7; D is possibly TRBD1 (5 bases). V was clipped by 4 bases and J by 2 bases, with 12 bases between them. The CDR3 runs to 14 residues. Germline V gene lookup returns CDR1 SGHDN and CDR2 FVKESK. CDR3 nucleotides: TGTGCCAGCAGCCCCCAGGGTATCACCTACGAGCAGTACTTC. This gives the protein CASSPQGITYEQYF. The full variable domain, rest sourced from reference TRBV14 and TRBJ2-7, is EAGVTQFPSHSVIEKGQTVTLRCDPISGHDNLYWYRRVMGKEIKFLLHFVKESKQDESGMPNNRFLAERTGGTYSTLKVQPAELEDSGVYFCASSPQGITYEQYFGPGTRLTVT.

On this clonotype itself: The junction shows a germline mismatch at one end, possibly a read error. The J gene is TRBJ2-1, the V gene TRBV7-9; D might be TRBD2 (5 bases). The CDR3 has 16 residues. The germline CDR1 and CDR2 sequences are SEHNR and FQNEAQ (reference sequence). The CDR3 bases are TGTGCCAGCAGACAAACGGAGGTTCGCTCCTACAATGGGCAGTTCTTC. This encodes CASRQTEVRSYNGQFF.

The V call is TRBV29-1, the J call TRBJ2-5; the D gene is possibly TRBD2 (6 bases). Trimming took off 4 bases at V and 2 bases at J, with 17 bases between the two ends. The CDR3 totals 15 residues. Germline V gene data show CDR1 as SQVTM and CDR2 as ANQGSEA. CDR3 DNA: TGCAGCGTTGTTGGAGGGACGGAAAGTCAAGAGACCCAGTACTTC. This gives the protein CSVVGGTESQETQYF.

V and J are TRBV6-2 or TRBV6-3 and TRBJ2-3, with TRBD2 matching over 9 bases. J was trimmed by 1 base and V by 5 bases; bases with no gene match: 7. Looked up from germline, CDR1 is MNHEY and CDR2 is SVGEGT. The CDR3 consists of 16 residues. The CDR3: CASSPSGRPRTDTQYF. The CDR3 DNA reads TGTGCCAGCAGTCCAAGCGGGAGGCCGCGCACAGATACGCAGTATTTT.

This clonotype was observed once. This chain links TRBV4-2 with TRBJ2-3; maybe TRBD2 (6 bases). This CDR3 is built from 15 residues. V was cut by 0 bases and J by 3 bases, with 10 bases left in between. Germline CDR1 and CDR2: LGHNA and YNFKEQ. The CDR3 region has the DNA TGTGCCAGCAGCCAAGAAGGGCGGGGAACAGATACGCAGTATTTT. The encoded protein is CASSQEGRGTDTQYF.

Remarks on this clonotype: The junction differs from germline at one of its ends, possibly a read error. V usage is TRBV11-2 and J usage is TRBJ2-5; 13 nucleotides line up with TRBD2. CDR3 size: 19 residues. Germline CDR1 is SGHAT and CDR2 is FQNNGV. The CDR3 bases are TGCGCCAGCAGCTTCAGGGCGACCGGGACTAGCGGGACTGAAGAGACCCAGTACTTC. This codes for CASSFRATGTSGTEETQYF.

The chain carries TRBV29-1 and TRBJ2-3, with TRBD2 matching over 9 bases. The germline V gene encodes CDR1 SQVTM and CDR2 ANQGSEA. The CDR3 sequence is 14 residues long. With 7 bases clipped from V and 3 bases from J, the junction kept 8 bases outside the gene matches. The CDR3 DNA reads TGCAGCGGGGGTAGCGGGAGAGGAACAGATACGCAGTATTTT. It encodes CSGGSGRGTDTQYF.

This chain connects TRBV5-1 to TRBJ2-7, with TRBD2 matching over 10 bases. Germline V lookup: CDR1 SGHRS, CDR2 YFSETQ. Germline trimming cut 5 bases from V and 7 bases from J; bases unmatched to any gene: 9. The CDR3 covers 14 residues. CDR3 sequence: CASSPSGGYNEQYF. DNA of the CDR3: TGCGCCAGCAGTCCTAGCGGGGGCTACAATGAGCAGTACTTC.

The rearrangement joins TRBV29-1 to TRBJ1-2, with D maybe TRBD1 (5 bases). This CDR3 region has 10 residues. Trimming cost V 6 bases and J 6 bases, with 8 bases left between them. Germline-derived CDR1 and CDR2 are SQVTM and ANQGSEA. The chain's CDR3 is CSVGGNGYTF. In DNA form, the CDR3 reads TGCAGCGTGGGGGGTAATGGCTACACCTTC. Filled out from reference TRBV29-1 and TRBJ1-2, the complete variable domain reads SAVISQKPSRDICQRGTSLTIQCQVDSQVTMMFWYRQQPGQSLTLIATANQGSEATYESGFVIDKFPISRPNLTFSTLTVSNMSPEDSSIYLCSVGGNGYTFGSGTRLTVV.

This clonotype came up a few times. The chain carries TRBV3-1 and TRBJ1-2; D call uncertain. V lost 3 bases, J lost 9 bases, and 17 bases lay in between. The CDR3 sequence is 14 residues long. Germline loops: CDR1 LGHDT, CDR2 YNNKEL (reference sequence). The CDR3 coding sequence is TGTGCCAGCAGCCACCTCACAGAAAGCGGGCGCTACACCTTC. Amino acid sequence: CASSHLTESGRYTF. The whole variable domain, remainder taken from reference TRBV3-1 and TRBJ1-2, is DTAVSQTPKYLVTQMGNDKSIKCEQNLGHDTMYWYKQDSKKFLKIMFSYNNKELIINETVPNRFSPKSPDKAHLNLHINSLELGDSAVYFCASSHLTESGRYTFGSGTRLTVV.